This T cell receptor (beta chain) was identified during a study of T cells after yellow fever vaccination. General study points: Though it reached lower strength, the secondary response hit its peak faster, day 5 versus 15. Across the CD4 and CD8 compartments, a small share of clonotypes was present in both. Post-booster samples contained most primary-vaccination clones (approximately 96% CD4, about 87% CD8).

TCRdb reprocessed the 5' RACE reads via MiXCR and lists one record per CDR3 protein. In the table there are a few hundred thousand distinct CDR3 sequences, less than 9% of which are singletons. This clonotype was seen more than once but under ten times. Its target is not known. Per germline, CDR1 GTSNPN and CDR2 SVGIG (reference sequence). J lost 4 bases, V lost 2 bases, and 15 bases had no gene match. The CDR3 is made up of 17 amino acids. The source was CD4+ T cells sorted from PBMCs, collected 15 days after the yellow fever booster vaccination. This rearrangement joins TRBV30 to TRBJ2-7; TRBD2 aligns across 9 bases. The sequence was obtained from a man aged 25-45 years who received the YFV17D yellow fever vaccine. This CDR3 is CAWSRLDGRGGAYEQYF. CDR3 sequence (DNA): TGTGCCTGGAGTCGGTTGGACGGGCGGGGGGGGGCTTACGAGCAGTACTTC.